This T cell receptor beta chain is from a study of shared clonotypes between healthy human individuals. Germline CDR1 and CDR2: KGHSH and LQKENI. The V segment lost 3 bases and the J segment 8 bases; nucleotides outside the gene matches: 12. The CDR3 has 17 residues. Sorted-subset replicate PCR reactions contained around 220 ng DNA, corresponding to about 30,000 T cell genomes. The table came from immunoSEQ multiplex PCR; TCRdb's copy has only in-frame clones and leaves some out. The sample contains around 1.9 million clones, 93% of which appear only once. CD45RO-negative, CCR7-positively selected cells formed the naive CD8 fraction, excluding terminally differentiated effector memory CD45RA+ cells.

Sequencing input: naive CD8+ T cells from PBMCs. The TCR originated in a man younger than 35 in good health. Some clones in this sample may be carry-over from other donors' samples. This sequence joins TRBV18 and TRBJ2-1; 11 bases match TRBD2. DNA of the CDR3: TGTGCCAGCTCACCTGTAGCGGGAGGGCCCTCATTCCATGAGCAGTTCTTC. It encodes CASSPVAGGPSFHEQFF.